Given below is one TCR beta chain in context. This record belongs to a study of sequential checkpoint blockade in melanoma. Data came from immunoSEQ multiplex PCR; TCRdb stores just in-frame clones and leaves some out. The sample includes around 7,500 clones, about 60% of them seen just once. With 3 bases clipped from V and 6 bases from J, the junction kept 7 bases outside the gene matches. CDR3 length equals 16 residues. Per germline, CDR1 LNHDA and CDR2 SQIVND (reference sequence). Sample treatment: randomized to nivolumab then ipilimumab (arm A) or the reverse (arm B). None of the patients previously received DNA-damaging chemotherapy.

This specimen was CD8+ T cells sorted from blood (inferred from file names), taken from a patient given nivolumab and ipilimumab in sequence. V is TRBV19 and J is TRBJ1-4; 10 positions agree with TRBD1. The sequence was collected from a human donor with melanoma. The CDR3 reads CASSMERTGGDEKLFF. The DNA of the CDR3 is TGTGCCAGTAGTATGGAGAGGACAGGGGGTGATGAAAAACTGTTTTTT.